The 28 T cell receptor beta chains in this list originate from one sample, sequenced in a study of T cell responses to AZD1222 COVID-19 vaccine. Method: immunoSEQ multiplex PCR; TCRdb's copy keeps in-frame clones and lacks some. The data show more than 85,000 clones, roughly 80% seen once. This specimen consisted of peripheral blood, obtained on day 0 of AZD1222 vaccination. Source of these receptors: an adult in good health.

In its sample, this clone was seen once. The chain joins TRBV7-9 to TRBJ1-5; D not resolved. This CDR3 is built from 15 residues. V dropped 5 bases and J dropped 3 bases, with 14 bases sitting between them. Germline V gene sequence: CDR1 SEHNR, CDR2 FQNEAQ (reference sequence). The CDR3 protein is CASSPPGFDNQPQHF. CDR3 sequence (DNA): TGTGCCAGCAGCCCCCCCGGGTTCGACAATCAGCCCCAGCATTTT.

The chain is built from TRBV2 and TRBJ1-1; D ambiguous. V shed 8 bases and J shed 1 base, with 8 bases lying between them. The CDR3 contains 12 residues. Looked up from germline, CDR1 is SNHLY and CDR2 is FYNNEI. CDR3 nucleotides: TGTGCCAGCGGGGTGGGGAACACTGAAGCTTTCTTT. It specifies CASGVGNTEAFF.

The chain employs TRBV2 and TRBJ2-3; TRBD1 aligns across 8 bases. Trimming took 2 bases from V and 6 from J; bases not matched to a gene: 7. The germline gives CDR1 SNHLY, CDR2 FYNNEI. This CDR3 region has 15 residues. In DNA, the CDR3 is TGTGCCAGCAGTGAACAGGGGGCAGGCTATGATACGCAGTATTTT. Its protein is CASSEQGAGYDTQYF.

The chain combines TRBV27 with TRBJ2-5, with TRBD2 matching 8 bases. The ends lost 1 base at V and 4 bases at J; junction bases unmatched: 5. The CDR3 sequence is 15 residues long. CDR1 is MNHEY, CDR2 SMNVEV, per germline (reference sequence). The chain's CDR3 is CASSLYLGRGETQYF. For the CDR3, the DNA is TGTGCCAGCAGTTTATACCTCGGGAGGGGAGAGACCCAGTACTTC.

The chain is built from TRBV4-3 and TRBJ1-2, with D hard to call. With 0 bases removed from V and 2 bases from J, the gap between germline ends came to 10 bases. CDR3 size: 15 residues. CDR1 and CDR2 (germline): LGHNA, YSLEER. CDR3 coding DNA: TGCGCCAGCAGCCAAGATCTTTTGATGAACTATGGCTACACCTTC. Amino acid sequence: CASSQDLLMNYGYTF.

In its sample, this clone was seen a few times. This sequence joins TRBV20-1 and TRBJ1-2; D possibly corresponds to TRBD1 (6 bases). The CDR3 spans 13 residues. The ends were cut back, 3 bases at V and 8 bases at J, with 16 bases in the middle. CDR1 DFQATT and CDR2 SNEGSKA come from the germline V gene (reference sequence). CDR3 amino acids: CSASGTKGSGYTF. In DNA form, the CDR3 reads TGCAGTGCTAGTGGGACAAAGGGGTCCGGCTACACCTTC.

The chain is built from TRBV11-2 and TRBJ2-1, with D possibly being TRBD2 (7 bases). This CDR3 has 16 residues. Trimming cost V 4 bases and J 2 bases, with 15 bases left between them. Germline V CDR1 and CDR2: SGHAT, FQNNGV. CDR3 sequence reads: CASSSGWGGAYNEQFF. The CDR3 DNA sequence: TGTGCCAGCAGCTCTGGATGGGGGGGCGCCTACAATGAGCAGTTCTTC. The complete variable domain, with remaining parts taken from reference TRBV11-2 and TRBJ2-1, reads EAGVAQSPRYKIIEKRQSVAFWCNPISGHATLYWYQQILGQGPKLLIQFQNNGVVDDSQLPKDRFSAERLKGVDSTLKIQPAKLEDSAVYLCASSSGWGGAYNEQFFGPGTRLTVL.

The chain uses TRBV3-1 (or the pseudogene TRBV3-2) and TRBJ2-1, with a possible D match to TRBD2 (6 bases). The germline gives CDR1 LGHDT, CDR2 YNNKEL (reference sequence). Deletions cut 1 base from V and 15 bases from J, with 13 bases between. The CDR3 is 12 amino acids. Here the CDR3 reads CASSQGAGPRFF. The CDR3 DNA follows: TGTGCCAGCAGCCAAGGGGCGGGACCTCGGTTCTTC.

The V call is TRBV27, the J call TRBJ1-2; no firm D call. Germline CDR1 is MNHEY and CDR2 is SMNVEV (reference sequence). The CDR3 has 13 residues. V was pared by 3 bases and J by 4 bases, with 9 bases between. The CDR3 region is CASSFSESYGYTF. The CDR3, as DNA: TGTGCCAGCAGTTTTTCGGAGAGCTATGGCTACACCTTC.

The chain has TRBV19 and TRBJ1-5; D unclear. The CDR3 length is 14 residues. V lost 4 bases and J 4 bases, leaving 11 bases between the germline ends. In germline, CDR1 is LNHDA, CDR2 SQIVND (reference sequence). The DNA for the CDR3 is TGTGCCAGTAGTAGAGGCCAGAGTAATCAGCCCCAGCATTTT. Translating gives CASSRGQSNQPQHF.

This clone was counted a few times. The V and J genes are TRBV6-2 or TRBV6-3 and TRBJ2-3; 9 nucleotides agree with TRBD2. Per the germline V gene, CDR1 is MNHEY and CDR2 is SVGEGT. The CDR3 extends over 17 amino acids. Trimming at V came to 4 bases and at J to 1 base, leaving 9 bases not matched to a gene. CDR3 in amino acids: CASSSWQRGAGTDTQYF. Written as DNA, the CDR3 is TGTGCCAGCAGTTCGTGGCAGCGGGGGGCCGGCACAGATACGCAGTATTTT.

The chain recombines TRBV5-6 with TRBJ1-2, with D possibly being TRBD1 (5 bases). Germline CDR1 reads SGHDT; CDR2 reads YYEEEE. The V end lost 1 base, the J end lost 4 bases, and 14 bases lay between the germline ends. This CDR3 has 15 residues. The CDR3 coding sequence is TGTGCCAGCAGCTTGCCCCTTGGGGCAGTCTATGGCTACACCTTC. This codes for CASSLPLGAVYGYTF. The complete variable domain, with remaining parts taken from reference TRBV5-6 and TRBJ1-2, reads DAGVTQSPTHLIKTRGQQVTLRCSPKSGHDTVSWYQQALGQGPQFIFQYYEEEERQRGNFPDRFSGHQFPNYSSELNVNALLLGDSALYLCASSLPLGAVYGYTFGSGTRLTVV.

Comments on this clone: One end of the junction fails to match germline, which may point to a read error. The V gene is TRBV5-6, the J gene TRBJ1-1; D call uncertain. CDR3 length: 11 amino acids. Germline-derived CDR1 and CDR2 are SGHDT and YYEEEE. In DNA form, the CDR3 reads TGTGCCAGCAGCTTAAACAGTCTCTCTAGCTTT. Translating gives CASSLNSLSSF.

The chain carries TRBV6-5 and TRBJ2-7; a weak D match, TRBD1 (6 bases). In germline, CDR1 is MNHEY, CDR2 SVGAGI. CDR3 length: 13 residues. V shed 5 bases and J shed 6 bases, with 14 bases lying between them. CDR3 in amino acids: CASSSEARGEQYF. The CDR3 DNA reads TGTGCCAGCAGTAGTGAGGCCAGGGGCGAGCAGTACTTC.

CDR3 in DNA: TGTGCCAGCAGGACGGAGTTGAACACTGAAGCTTTCTTT. This encodes CASRTELNTEAFF. The rearrangement links TRBV6-5 to TRBJ1-1; D call uncertain. V lost 6 bases and J lost 0, with 8 bases in between. The CDR3 loop spans 13 amino acids. CDR1 MNHEY and CDR2 SVGAGI come from the germline V gene.

The chain employs TRBV10-2 and TRBJ2-3; 10 nucleotides match TRBD2. J lost 7 bases, V lost 6 bases, and 7 bases had no gene match. The CDR3 consists of 14 residues. CDR1 and CDR2 (germline): WSHSY, SAAADI. CDR3 nucleotide sequence: TGCGCCAGCAGCCCGGGACTAGCGCGCCATACGCAGTATTTT. Protein sequence: CASSPGLARHTQYF.

This clone showed up just once. The rearrangement joins TRBV4-1 to TRBJ2-7; D might be TRBD2 (5 bases). CDR1 MGHRA and CDR2 YSYEKL come from the germline V gene. The CDR3 length is 14 residues. V gave up 4 bases and J gave up 0 bases, with 10 bases separating them. The CDR3 coding sequence is TGCGCCAGCAGCCCCCTCGGGATCTCCTACGAGCAGTACTTC. It yields the protein CASSPLGISYEQYF.

The chain has TRBV5-1 and TRBJ1-4; the match to TRBD1 covers 8 bases. V dropped 0 bases and J dropped 5; count of bases not matched to a gene: 12. This CDR3 is built from 18 residues. Germline V CDR1 and CDR2: SGHRS, YFSETQ. CDR3 amino acids: CASSLAREGQGGNEKLFF. The DNA for the CDR3 is TGCGCCAGCAGCTTGGCCCGAGAAGGACAGGGAGGGAATGAAAAACTGTTTTTT.

The chain couples TRBV7-2 to TRBJ2-1, with 7 bases aligning to TRBD2. V trimming: 1 base; J trimming: 9 bases; junction bases outside the gene matches: 3. Germline V gives CDR1 SGHTA, CDR2 FQGNSA. The CDR3 is 13 residues long. The CDR3 spells CASSLVSGGEQFF. The CDR3 region has the DNA TGTGCCAGCAGCTTAGTTTCGGGAGGTGAGCAGTTCTTC.

The chain carries TRBV14 and TRBJ2-1, with no clear D. V was shortened by 0 bases and J by 3 bases, with 12 bases between the two germline ends. The CDR3 contains 16 residues. Per the germline V gene, CDR1 is SGHDN and CDR2 is FVKESK. CDR3 DNA: TGTGCCAGCAGCCAAGATTATAGTCTAAGCTACAATGAGCAGTTCTTC. This codes for CASSQDYSLSYNEQFF.

This clone was seen a few times. CDR3: CASSGGNTMNTEAFF. The CDR3 DNA is TGCGCCAGCAGCGGCGGGAATACCATGAACACTGAAGCTTTCTTT. The genes are TRBV5-1 and TRBJ1-1; D is unclear. The germline CDR1 and CDR2 sequences are SGHRS and YFSETQ. This CDR3 region has 15 residues. V was pared by 4 bases and J by 0 bases, with 13 bases between.

The chain uses TRBV6-2 or TRBV6-3 and TRBJ1-5; TRBD1 might be the D (5 bases). The V and J ends lost 2 bases and 5 bases respectively, with 7 bases between them. Germline V CDR1 and CDR2: MNHEY, SVGEGT. CDR3 length: 13 residues. CDR3 in DNA: TGTGCCAGCAGTTACGGGGACTATCAGCCCCAGCATTTT. It yields the protein CASSYGDYQPQHF.

The gene calls are TRBV29-1 and TRBJ2-3; tentative D call: TRBD2 (5 bases). CDR1 and CDR2 (germline): SQVTM, ANQGSEA. This CDR3 contains 14 residues. Trimming took 3 bases from V and 1 from J, leaving 11 bases between them. CDR3 in amino acids: CSVDTGLRTDTQYF. CDR3 bases: TGCAGCGTTGATACCGGACTCCGCACAGATACGCAGTATTTT.

Only one count was recorded for this clone. The V and J genes are TRBV3-1 (or the pseudogene TRBV3-2) and TRBJ1-5; 7 nucleotides agree with TRBD1. The V and J ends lost 2 bases and 7 bases, in that order; junction bases with no gene match: 2. Germline V gives CDR1 LGHDT, CDR2 YNNKEL (reference sequence). The CDR3 spans 13 residues. CDR3 DNA sequence: TGTGCCAGCAGCCAATTCAGGGGGCAGCCCCAGCATTTT. Amino acids: CASSQFRGQPQHF.

This clone turned up a few times. The genes are TRBV6-5 and TRBJ1-5; 7 positions agree with TRBD1. The CDR3 covers 14 residues. V lost 5 bases and J lost 1; bases outside the gene matches: 2. Germline CDR1 and CDR2: MNHEY and SVGAGI. The DNA of the CDR3 is TGTGCCAGCAGTCCGACAGGGAGCAATCAGCCCCAGCATTTT. As protein: CASSPTGSNQPQHF.

The V and J genes are TRBV25-1 and TRBJ1-1; tentatively, D is TRBD1 (6 bases). The CDR3 is 15 residues long. V was pared by 6 bases and J by 2 bases, with 16 bases between. Germline CDR1 and CDR2: MGHDK and SYGVNS. In DNA, the CDR3 is TGTGCCAGCAGCACCAGGGGAGTTCTTAACACTGAAGCTTTCTTT. This translates into CASSTRGVLNTEAFF.

This CDR3 is CASSYSSSVGYTQYF. CDR3 coding DNA: TGTGCCAGCAGTTACTCGAGCTCAGTGGGCTATACGCAGTATTTT. The gene calls are TRBV6-5 and TRBJ2-3, with D uncertain. There are 15 residues in the CDR3. Germline values: CDR1 MNHEY, CDR2 SVGAGI. V shed 0 bases and J shed 7 bases, with 14 bases lying between them.

The gene calls are TRBV6-2 or TRBV6-3 and TRBJ1-1; D call uncertain. V was shortened by 1 base and J by 8 bases, with 14 bases between the two germline ends. This CDR3 region has 14 residues. Germline CDR1 is MNHEY and CDR2 is SVGEGT. CDR3: CASSYYAEPREAFF. CDR3 DNA: TGTGCCAGCAGTTACTACGCAGAACCGAGAGAAGCTTTCTTT.